These 9 T cell receptor beta chains originate from one sample sequenced in a study of CD8 T cells in Susac syndrome. Reverse transcription of roughly 0.5 to 1 ug RNA was performed with random hexamers. TCRdb reprocessed the immunoSEQ multiplex PCR reads with MiXCR, giving one entry per CDR3 protein. This sample has more than 150,000 distinct CDR3 sequences; roughly 94% occur once, and the top ten carry 0.2% to 0.25%. The sample comprised CD8+ T cells from PBMCs. The receptor set was obtained from a human donor with multiple sclerosis.

This clonotype appeared a single time. The rearrangement links TRBV19 to TRBJ1-2; D may be TRBD1 (5 bases). Germline V gene sequence: CDR1 LNHDA, CDR2 SQIVND (reference sequence). V was clipped by 10 bases and J by 8 bases, with 14 bases between them. This CDR3 comprises 11 residues. The CDR3 DNA follows: TGTGCCACTCAAACAGGAAACGGCTACACCTTC. Amino acid sequence: CATQTGNGYTF.

This chain's CDR3 is CASSQNRGAETQYF. CDR3 DNA sequence: TGTGCCAGCAGCCAAAACAGGGGTGCAGAGACCCAGTACTTC. The rearrangement joins TRBV3-1 to TRBJ2-5; TRBD1 matches at 7 bases. Germline loops: CDR1 LGHDT, CDR2 YNNKEL (reference sequence). V shed 2 bases, J shed 4 bases, and the junction held 4 bases outside the gene matches. The CDR3 contains 14 residues.

The rearrangement uses TRBV13 and TRBJ2-3, with D possibly called TRBD1 or TRBD2 (5 bases each). CDR1 PRHDT and CDR2 FYEKMQ come from the germline V gene (reference sequence). V lost 7 bases and J 4 bases, leaving 15 bases between the germline ends. This CDR3 has 14 amino acids. CDR3 residues: CASIGTGSADTQYF. The CDR3 region has the DNA TGTGCCAGCATCGGGACCGGTTCGGCAGATACGCAGTATTTT.

This chain joins TRBV20-1 and TRBJ2-5; a weak D match, TRBD1 (5 bases). With 3 bases removed from V and 3 bases from J, the gap between germline ends came to 14 bases. This CDR3 is built from 14 residues. Per germline, CDR1 DFQATT and CDR2 SNEGSKA (reference sequence). The CDR3 coding sequence is TGCAGTGCTAGGGGCCCTATAGGGGAAGAGACCCAGTACTTC. Its translation: CSARGPIGEETQYF.

The genes are TRBV7-2 and TRBJ2-7; 8 bases fit TRBD2. The V gene's germline CDR1 is SGHTA and CDR2 FQGNSA. V dropped 5 bases and J dropped 6; count of bases not matched to a gene: 6. The CDR3 loop spans 13 amino acids. The CDR3 protein is CASSPGLVGEQYF. In DNA form, the CDR3 reads TGTGCCAGCAGCCCGGGACTAGTGGGCGAGCAGTACTTC. Variable domain in full (rest from reference TRBV7-2 and TRBJ2-7): GAGVSQSPSNKVTEKGKDVELRCDPISGHTALYWYRQSLGQGLEFLIYFQGNSAPDKSGLPSDRFSAERTGGSVSTLTIQRTQQEDSAVYLCASSPGLVGEQYFGPGTRLTVT.

The chain is built from TRBV13 and TRBJ2-3, with TRBD2 as a possible D gene (6 bases). This CDR3 is 15 amino acids long. Per germline, CDR1 PRHDT and CDR2 FYEKMQ (reference sequence). Trimming pared 5 bases from V and 3 bases from J, leaving 15 bases between. CDR3 residues: CASSPAGPSTDTQYF. The CDR3 DNA follows: TGTGCCAGCAGCCCTGCGGGACCATCTACAGATACGCAGTATTTT.

This clonotype occurred once. This sequence joins TRBV3-1 and TRBJ2-1; TRBD2 agrees at 10 bases. V shed 2 bases and J 2 bases; nucleotides not matched to a gene: 0. This CDR3 has 15 amino acids. Germline values: CDR1 LGHDT, CDR2 YNNKEL (reference sequence). The DNA of the CDR3 is TGTGCCAGCAGCCAAAGCGGGGGGGCCTACAATGAGCAGTTCTTC. It encodes CASSQSGGAYNEQFF.

This chain connects TRBV15 to TRBJ2-1; D unresolved. This CDR3 region has 15 residues. Germline V gene lookup returns CDR1 LNHNV and CDR2 YYDKDF (reference sequence). Trimming left V 0 bases short and J 2 bases short, with 8 bases between. For the CDR3, the DNA is TGTGCCACCAGCAGAGACCCAACCCCCTACAATGAGCAGTTCTTC. It specifies CATSRDPTPYNEQFF.

This chain connects TRBV29-1 to TRBJ1-3; the D is unclear. The CDR3 extends over 16 amino acids. Trimming took off 7 bases at V and 0 bases at J, with 19 bases between the two ends. Germline V CDR1 and CDR2: SQVTM, ANQGSEA. The CDR3 bases are TGCAGCGCCCTAGAGGTCCCGGAAGGCTCTGGAAACACCATATATTTT. It specifies CSALEVPEGSGNTIYF.